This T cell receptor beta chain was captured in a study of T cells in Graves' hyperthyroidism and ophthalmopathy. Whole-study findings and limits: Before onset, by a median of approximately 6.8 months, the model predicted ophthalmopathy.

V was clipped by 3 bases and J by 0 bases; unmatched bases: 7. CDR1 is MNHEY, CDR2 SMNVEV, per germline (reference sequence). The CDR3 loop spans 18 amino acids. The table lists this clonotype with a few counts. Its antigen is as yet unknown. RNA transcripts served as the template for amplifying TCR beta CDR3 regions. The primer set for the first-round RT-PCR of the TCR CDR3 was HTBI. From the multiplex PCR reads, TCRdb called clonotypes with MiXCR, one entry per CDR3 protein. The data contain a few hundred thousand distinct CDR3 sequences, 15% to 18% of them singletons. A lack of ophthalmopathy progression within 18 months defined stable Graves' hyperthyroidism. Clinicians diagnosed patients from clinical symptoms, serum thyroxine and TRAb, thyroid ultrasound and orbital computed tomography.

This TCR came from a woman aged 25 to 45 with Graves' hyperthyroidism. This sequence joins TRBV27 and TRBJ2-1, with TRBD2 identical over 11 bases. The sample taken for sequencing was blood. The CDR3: CASSFTSGSRSSYNEQFF. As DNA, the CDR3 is TGTGCCAGCAGTTTCACTAGCGGGAGCCGGAGCTCCTACAATGAGCAGTTCTTC.